One and the same sample provided the 6 T cell receptor beta chains below, sequenced in a study of shared clonotypes between healthy human individuals (dated by TCRdb to the early 2020s). Libraries were prepared through the immunoSEQ multiplex PCR assay. What TCRdb holds here is the immuneACCESS table cut down to in-frame rearrangements. Part of the clones is not present; checked against another copy, under half of the missing clones reflect an unresolved V gene, and the others are unexplained. The sample profile shows 2.5 million or so clones; over 85% of them were found once. Roughly 0.15% of the sample rests with the top ten. The sequenced sample consisted of naive CD4+ T cells sorted from blood. Sample cell subset or site, as interpreted from the label and publication: CD45RA+ positively selected. Every receptor here comes from a man aged 18 to 29 in good health.

The CDR3 DNA reads as TGTGCCTGGAGTTACGGGATTTTAGACAATGAGCAGTTCTTC. This codes for CAWSYGILDNEQFF. This chain joins TRBV30 and TRBJ2-1; D is possibly TRBD2 (5 bases). From germline, CDR1 is GTSNPN and CDR2 SVGIG (reference sequence). The V end lost 2 bases, the J end lost 5 bases, and 13 bases lay between the germline ends. This CDR3 region has 14 residues. Supplemented by reference TRBV30 and TRBJ2-1, the full variable domain reads SQTIHQWPATLVQPVGSPLSLECTVEGTSNPNLYWYRQAAGRGLQLLFYSVGIGQISSEVPQNLSASRPQDRQFILSSKKLLLSDSGFYLCAWSYGILDNEQFFGPGTRLTVL.

This chain links TRBV19 with TRBJ1-5; D remains ambiguous. The CDR3 totals 15 residues. The ends were cut back, 1 base at V and 1 base at J, with 8 bases in the middle. CDR1 LNHDA and CDR2 SQIVND come from the germline V gene (reference sequence). The CDR3 DNA follows: TGTGCCAGTAGTATAGGACTGAGGAGCAATCAGCCCCAGCATTTT. It encodes CASSIGLRSNQPQHF.

This chain joins TRBV20-1 and TRBJ1-2; weak D call: TRBD1 (5 bases). Trimming shortened V by 7 bases and J by 4 bases, and 10 bases separated the two germline ends. Germline loops: CDR1 DFQATT, CDR2 SNEGSKA (reference sequence). This CDR3 contains 11 residues. In nucleotides, the CDR3 is TGCAGTGTAGAGGGGCCCTATGGCTACACCTTC. It is translated as CSVEGPYGYTF.

CDR3 protein: CASSQTGGSSGANVLTF. In DNA, the CDR3 is TGTGCCAGCTCACAGACAGGGGGTAGCTCTGGGGCCAACGTCCTGACTTTC. The V gene is TRBV18, the J gene TRBJ2-6; TRBD1 matches at 9 bases. V shed 4 bases, J shed 0 bases, and the junction held 4 bases outside the gene matches. The CDR3 length is 17 residues. Germline V CDR1 and CDR2: KGHSH, LQKENI.

In this sample, this clone turned up once. The chain joins TRBV2 to TRBJ1-5, with a weak D call TRBD1 (6 bases). Trimming stripped 5 bases from V and 4 bases from J, with 9 bases between. Per germline, CDR1 SNHLY and CDR2 FYNNEI. The CDR3 runs to 13 residues. The CDR3 reads CASSKQGNQPQHF. The DNA of the CDR3 is TGTGCCAGCAGTAAACAGGGTAATCAGCCCCAGCATTTT.

This chain connects TRBV9 to TRBJ1-1; D may be TRBD1 (6 bases). The CDR3 sequence is 13 residues long. V dropped 0 bases and J dropped 12 bases, with 15 bases sitting between them. Per the germline V gene, CDR1 is SGDLS and CDR2 is YYNGEE. CDR3 in amino acids: CASSVEGGTAPFF. The CDR3 region has the DNA TGTGCCAGCAGCGTAGAGGGGGGGACTGCCCCTTTCTTT.